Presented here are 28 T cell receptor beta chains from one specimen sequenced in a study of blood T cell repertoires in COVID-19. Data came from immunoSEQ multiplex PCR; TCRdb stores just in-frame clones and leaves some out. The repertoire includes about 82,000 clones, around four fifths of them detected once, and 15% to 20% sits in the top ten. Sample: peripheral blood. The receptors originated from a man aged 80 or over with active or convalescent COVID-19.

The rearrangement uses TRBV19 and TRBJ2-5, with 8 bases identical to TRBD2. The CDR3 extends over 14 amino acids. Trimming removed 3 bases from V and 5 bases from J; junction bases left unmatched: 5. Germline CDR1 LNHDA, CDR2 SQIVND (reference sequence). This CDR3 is CASSINGGEETQYF. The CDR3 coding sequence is TGTGCCAGTAGTATCAACGGGGGGGAGGAGACCCAGTACTTC.

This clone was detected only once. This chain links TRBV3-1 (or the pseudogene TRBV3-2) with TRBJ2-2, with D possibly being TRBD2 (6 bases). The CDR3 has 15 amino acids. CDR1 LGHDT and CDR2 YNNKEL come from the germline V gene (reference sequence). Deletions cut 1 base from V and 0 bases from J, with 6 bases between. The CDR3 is CASSQGLANTGELFF. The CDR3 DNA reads TGTGCCAGCAGCCAAGGACTAGCGAACACCGGGGAGCTGTTTTTT.

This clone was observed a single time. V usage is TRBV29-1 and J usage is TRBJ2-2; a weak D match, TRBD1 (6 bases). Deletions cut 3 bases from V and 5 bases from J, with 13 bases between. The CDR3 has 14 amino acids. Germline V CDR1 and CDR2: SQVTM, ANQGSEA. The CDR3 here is CSVDLTGRTGELFF. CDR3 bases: TGCAGCGTTGACTTGACAGGTCGGACCGGGGAGCTGTTTTTT.

The CDR3: CSVEPVGVGLLTEAFF. The CDR3 DNA is TGCAGCGTTGAGCCAGTCGGTGTCGGGTTACTCACTGAAGCTTTCTTT. The rearrangement joins TRBV29-1 to TRBJ1-1; D unclear. The CDR3 is 16 amino acids. Looked up from germline, CDR1 is SQVTM and CDR2 is ANQGSEA. V was trimmed by 3 bases and J by 4 bases, leaving 21 bases between them.

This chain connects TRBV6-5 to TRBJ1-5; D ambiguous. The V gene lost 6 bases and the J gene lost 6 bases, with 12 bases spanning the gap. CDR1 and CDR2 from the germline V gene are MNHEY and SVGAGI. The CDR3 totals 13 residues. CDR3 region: CASREFVAQPQHF. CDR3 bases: TGTGCCAGCAGGGAGTTTGTCGCTCAGCCCCAGCATTTT.

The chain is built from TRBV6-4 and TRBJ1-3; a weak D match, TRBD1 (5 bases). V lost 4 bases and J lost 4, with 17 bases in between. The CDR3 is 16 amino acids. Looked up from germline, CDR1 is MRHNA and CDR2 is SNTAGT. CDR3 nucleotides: TGTGCCAGCAGTGCCTCGCCAGGGTTTGCAGGAAACACCATATATTTT. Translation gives CASSASPGFAGNTIYF.

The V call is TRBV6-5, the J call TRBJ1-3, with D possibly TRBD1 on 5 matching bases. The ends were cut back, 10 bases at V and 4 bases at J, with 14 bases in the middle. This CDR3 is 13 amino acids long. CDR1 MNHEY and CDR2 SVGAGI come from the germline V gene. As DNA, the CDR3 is TGTGCCACCGAGCGGGGGGACGGAAACACCATATATTTT. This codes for CATERGDGNTIYF.

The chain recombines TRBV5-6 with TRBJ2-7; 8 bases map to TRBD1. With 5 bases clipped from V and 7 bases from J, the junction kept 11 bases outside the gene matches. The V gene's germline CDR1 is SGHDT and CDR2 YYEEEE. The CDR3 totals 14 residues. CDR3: CASRRTGSVFEQYV. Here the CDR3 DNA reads TGTGCCAGCAGAAGGACAGGGAGTGTTTTTGAGCAGTACGTC.

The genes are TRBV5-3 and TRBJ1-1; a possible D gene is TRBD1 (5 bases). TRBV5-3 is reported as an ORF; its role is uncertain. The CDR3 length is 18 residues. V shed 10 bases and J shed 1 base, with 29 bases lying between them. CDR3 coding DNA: TGTGCCGGGTTCCCTCGGGGGAGGCCCTTTGAGCCGAACACTGAAGCTTTCTTT. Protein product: CAGFPRGRPFEPNTEAFF.

CDR3 DNA: TGCGCCAGCAGCTTCTCCGGGACAGAAGGTTCACCCCTCCACTTT. It encodes CASSFSGTEGSPLHF. The rearrangement joins TRBV5-1 to TRBJ1-6; 7 nucleotides match TRBD1. The CDR3 length is 15 residues. J was trimmed by 9 bases and V by 2 bases; bases with no gene match: 8. Germline assignment: CDR1 SGHRS and CDR2 YFSETQ. Drawing the rest from reference TRBV5-1 and TRBJ1-6, the complete variable domain is KAGVTQTPRYLIKTRGQQVTLSCSPISGHRSVSWYQQTPGQGLQFLFEYFSETQRNKGNFPGRFSGRQFSNSRSEMNVSTLELGDSALYLCASSFSGTEGSPLHFGNGTRLTVT.

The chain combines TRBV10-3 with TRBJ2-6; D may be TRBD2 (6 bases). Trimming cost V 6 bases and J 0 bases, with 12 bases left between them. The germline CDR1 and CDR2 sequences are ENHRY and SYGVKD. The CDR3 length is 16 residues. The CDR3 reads CAISAGRDSGANVLTF. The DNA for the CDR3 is TGTGCCATCAGCGCGGGACGGGACTCTGGGGCCAACGTCCTGACTTTC.

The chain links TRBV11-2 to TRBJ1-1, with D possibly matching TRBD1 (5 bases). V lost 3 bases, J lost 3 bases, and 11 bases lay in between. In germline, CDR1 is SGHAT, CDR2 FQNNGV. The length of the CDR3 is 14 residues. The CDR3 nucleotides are TGTGCCAGCAGCTTTCGTACAGGATACACTGAAGCTTTCTTT. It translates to CASSFRTGYTEAFF.

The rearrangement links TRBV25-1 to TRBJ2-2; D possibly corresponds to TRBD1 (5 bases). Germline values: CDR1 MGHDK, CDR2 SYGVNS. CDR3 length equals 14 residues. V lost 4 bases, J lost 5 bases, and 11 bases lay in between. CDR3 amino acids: CASSGQGKTGELFF. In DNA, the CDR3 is TGTGCCAGCAGTGGGCAGGGAAAGACCGGGGAGCTGTTTTTT.

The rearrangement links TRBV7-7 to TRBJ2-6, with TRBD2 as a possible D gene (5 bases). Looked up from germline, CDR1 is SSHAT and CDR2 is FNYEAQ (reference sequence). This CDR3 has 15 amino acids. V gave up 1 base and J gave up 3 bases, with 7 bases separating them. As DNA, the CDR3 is TGTGCCAGCAGCTTAGGAGGGTTTGGGGCCAACGTCCTGACTTTC. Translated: CASSLGGFGANVLTF.

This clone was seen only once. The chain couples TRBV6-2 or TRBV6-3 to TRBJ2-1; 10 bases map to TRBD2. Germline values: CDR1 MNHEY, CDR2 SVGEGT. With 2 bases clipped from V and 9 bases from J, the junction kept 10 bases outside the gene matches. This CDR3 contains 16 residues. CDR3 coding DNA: TGTGCCAGCAGTTACGGGACTAGCGTAGTTCTTCCTGAGCAGTTCTTC. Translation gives CASSYGTSVVLPEQFF.

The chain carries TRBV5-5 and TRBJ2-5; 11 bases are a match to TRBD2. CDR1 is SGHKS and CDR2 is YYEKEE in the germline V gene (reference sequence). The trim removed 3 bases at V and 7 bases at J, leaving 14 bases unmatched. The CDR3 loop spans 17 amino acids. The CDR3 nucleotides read TGTGCCAGCAGCTCCACCGGGACTAGCGGAGCCATGGGGACCCAGTACTTC. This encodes CASSSTGTSGAMGTQYF. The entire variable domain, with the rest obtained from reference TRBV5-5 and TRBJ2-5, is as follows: DAGVTQSPTHLIKTRGQQVTLRCSPISGHKSVSWYQQVLGQGPQFIFQYYEKEERGRGNFPDRFSARQFPNYSSELNVNALLLGDSALYLCASSSTGTSGAMGTQYFGPGTRLLVL.

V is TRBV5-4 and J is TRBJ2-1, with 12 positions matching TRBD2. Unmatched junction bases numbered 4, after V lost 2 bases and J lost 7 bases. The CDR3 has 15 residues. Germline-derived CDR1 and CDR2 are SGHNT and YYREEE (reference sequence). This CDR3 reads CASSFKTSGSNEQFF. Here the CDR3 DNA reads TGTGCCAGCAGCTTCAAGACTAGCGGGAGTAATGAGCAGTTCTTC. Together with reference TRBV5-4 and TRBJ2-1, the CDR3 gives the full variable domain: ETGVTQSPTHLIKTRGQQVTLRCSSQSGHNTVSWYQQALGQGPQFIFQYYREEENGRGNFPPRFSGLQFPNYSSELNVNALELDDSALYLCASSFKTSGSNEQFFGPGTRLTVL.

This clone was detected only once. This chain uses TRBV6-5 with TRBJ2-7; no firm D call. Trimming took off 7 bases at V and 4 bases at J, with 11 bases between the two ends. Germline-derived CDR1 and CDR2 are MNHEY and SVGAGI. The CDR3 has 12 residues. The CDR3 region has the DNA TGTGCCAGCACCGAGACTGCTTACGAGCAGTACGTC. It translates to CASTETAYEQYV.

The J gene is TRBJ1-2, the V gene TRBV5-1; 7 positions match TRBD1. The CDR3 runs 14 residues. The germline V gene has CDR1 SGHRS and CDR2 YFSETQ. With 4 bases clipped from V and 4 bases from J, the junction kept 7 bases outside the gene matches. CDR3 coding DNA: TGCGCCAGCAGCGTACGACAGGGTCGCTATGGCTACACCTTC. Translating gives CASSVRQGRYGYTF.

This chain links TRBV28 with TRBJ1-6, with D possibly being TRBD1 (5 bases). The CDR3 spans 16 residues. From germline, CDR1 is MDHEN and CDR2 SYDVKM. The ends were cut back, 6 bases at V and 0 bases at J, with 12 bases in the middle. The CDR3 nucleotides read TGTGCCAGCAGATCCAGGGTAACCTCCTATAATTCACCCCTCCACTTT. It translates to CASRSRVTSYNSPLHF.

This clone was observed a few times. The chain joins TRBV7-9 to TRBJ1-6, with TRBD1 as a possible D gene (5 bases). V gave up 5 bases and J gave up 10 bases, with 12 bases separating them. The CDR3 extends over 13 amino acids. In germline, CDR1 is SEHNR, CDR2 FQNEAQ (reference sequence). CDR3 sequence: CASSAQGRSPLHF. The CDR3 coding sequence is TGTGCCAGCAGCGCCCAGGGCCGGTCACCCCTCCACTTT. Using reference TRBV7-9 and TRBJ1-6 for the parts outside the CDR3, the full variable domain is DTGVSQNPRHKITKRGQNVTFRCDPISEHNRLYWYRQTLGQGPEFLTYFQNEAQLEKSRLLSDRFSAERPKGSFSTLEIQRTEQGDSAMYLCASSAQGRSPLHFGNGTRLTVT.

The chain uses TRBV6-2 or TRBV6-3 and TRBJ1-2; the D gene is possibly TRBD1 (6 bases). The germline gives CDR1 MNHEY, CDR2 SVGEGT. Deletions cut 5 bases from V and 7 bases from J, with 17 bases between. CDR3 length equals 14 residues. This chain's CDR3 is CASSILDRTGGYTF. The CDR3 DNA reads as TGTGCCAGCAGTATACTTGACAGGACGGGTGGCTACACCTTC.

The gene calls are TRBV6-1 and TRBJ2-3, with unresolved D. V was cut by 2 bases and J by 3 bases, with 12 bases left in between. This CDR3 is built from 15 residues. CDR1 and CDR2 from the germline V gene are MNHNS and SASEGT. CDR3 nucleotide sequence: TGTGCCAGCAGTGAAAACAGCAAGGCAACAGATACGCAGTATTTT. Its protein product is CASSENSKATDTQYF.

CDR3 protein: CASSLARAVEQYV. CDR3 nucleotide sequence: TGTGCCAGCAGCTTGGCCAGAGCGGTCGAGCAGTACGTC. The chain uses TRBV5-6 and TRBJ2-7; tentatively, D is TRBD2 (5 bases). Germline assignment: CDR1 SGHDT and CDR2 YYEEEE. Trimming took 0 bases from V and 6 from J, leaving 10 bases between them. The CDR3 has 13 amino acids.

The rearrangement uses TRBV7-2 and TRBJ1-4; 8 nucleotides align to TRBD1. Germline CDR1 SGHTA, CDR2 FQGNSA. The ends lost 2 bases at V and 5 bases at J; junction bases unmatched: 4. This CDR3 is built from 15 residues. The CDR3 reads CASSLTGGKNEKLFF. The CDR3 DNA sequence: TGTGCCAGCAGCTTAACAGGGGGGAAGAATGAAAAACTGTTTTTT.

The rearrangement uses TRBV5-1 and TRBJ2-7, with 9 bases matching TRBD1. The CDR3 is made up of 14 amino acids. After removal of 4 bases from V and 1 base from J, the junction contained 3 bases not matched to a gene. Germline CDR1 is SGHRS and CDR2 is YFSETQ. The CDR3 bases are TGCGCCAGCAGCCCGGGACAGGGATCCTACGAGCAGTACGTC. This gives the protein CASSPGQGSYEQYV.

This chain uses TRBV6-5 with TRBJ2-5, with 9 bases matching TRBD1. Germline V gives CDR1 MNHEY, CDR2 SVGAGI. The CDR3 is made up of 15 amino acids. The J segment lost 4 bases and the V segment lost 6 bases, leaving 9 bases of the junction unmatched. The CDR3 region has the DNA TGTGCCAGCAGGGGATGGGGGACAGGGCCAGAGACCCAGTACTTC. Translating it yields CASRGWGTGPETQYF.

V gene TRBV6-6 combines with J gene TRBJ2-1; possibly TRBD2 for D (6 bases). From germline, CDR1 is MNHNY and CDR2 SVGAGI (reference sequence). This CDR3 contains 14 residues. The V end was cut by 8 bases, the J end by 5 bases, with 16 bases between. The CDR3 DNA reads TGTGCCAGCCGCCAGTCACTAGCCCACAATGAGCAGTTCTTC. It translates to CASRQSLAHNEQFF.